Listed here are 24 T cell receptor beta chains from one sample, sequenced in a study of blood T cell repertoires in COVID-19. The data were produced by immunoSEQ multiplex PCR, yet TCRdb's version contains in-frame clones alone and is incomplete. The table records about 210,000 clones, approximately 90% of them present only once. Specimen: peripheral blood. Receptors originate from a man aged 30 to 45 with acute or convalescent COVID-19.

This chain links TRBV6-5 with TRBJ2-7; D remains unclear. Germline CDR1 MNHEY, CDR2 SVGAGI. V gave up 2 bases and J gave up 3 bases, with 8 bases separating them. CDR3 length: 13 amino acids. This CDR3 reads CASSYGPRYEQYF. CDR3 coding DNA: TGTGCCAGCAGTTACGGGCCTCGCTACGAGCAGTACTTC.

The chain couples TRBV28 to TRBJ1-1; no clear D gene. This CDR3 comprises 13 residues. V lost 6 bases and J lost 7, with 15 bases in between. Germline CDR1 reads MDHEN; CDR2 reads SYDVKM. The CDR3 nucleotides read TGTGCCAGCAGGGCTTCTGCCAGGAATGAAGCTTTCTTT. As protein: CASRASARNEAFF.

The chain links TRBV6-6 to TRBJ1-2; D not resolved. V shed 5 bases and J shed 3 bases, with 28 bases lying between them. This CDR3 contains 19 residues. CDR1 and CDR2 from the germline V gene are MNHNY and SVGAGI (reference sequence). The CDR3 DNA sequence: TGTGCCAGCAGTCCAAAACCTATACCCCAGCCGGGGAGAGACTATGGCTACACCTTC. This translates into CASSPKPIPQPGRDYGYTF.

The V and J genes are TRBV28 and TRBJ2-5, with D possibly matching TRBD2 (5 bases). CDR1 is MDHEN and CDR2 is SYDVKM in the germline V gene. With 5 bases removed from V and 2 bases from J, the gap between germline ends came to 12 bases. The CDR3 runs 14 residues. In DNA form, the CDR3 reads TGTGCCAGCAGTGCACTGGACTGGCAAGAGACCCAGTACTTC. It specifies CASSALDWQETQYF.

The genes are TRBV7-9 and TRBJ1-3; TRBD1 might be the D (6 bases). The ends were cut back, 4 bases at V and 4 bases at J, with 14 bases in the middle. This CDR3 has 15 amino acids. Germline CDR1 SEHNR, CDR2 FQNEAQ (reference sequence). The chain's CDR3 is CASSSSGGTGNTIYF. In nucleotides, the CDR3 is TGTGCCAGCAGCTCCTCGGGAGGGACAGGAAACACCATATATTTT.

This rearrangement joins TRBV27 to TRBJ2-7; TRBD2 matches 12 bases. CDR3 length: 16 amino acids. The germline CDR1 and CDR2 sequences are MNHEY and SMNVEV (reference sequence). After removal of 3 bases from V and 6 bases from J, the junction contained 9 bases not matched to a gene. CDR3 sequence (DNA): TGTGCCAGCAGTTTGTGGCGTGGACTAGCGGGATCCGAGCAGTACTTC. As protein: CASSLWRGLAGSEQYF.

The chain joins TRBV7-8 to TRBJ2-3; D not certain. CDR3 length: 15 amino acids. Per the germline V gene, CDR1 is SGHVS and CDR2 is FQNEAQ. V was pared by 1 base and J by 0 bases, with 8 bases between. The DNA for the CDR3 is TGTGCCAGCAGCTTAGTCCTCCTGAGCACAGATACGCAGTATTTT. Translating it yields CASSLVLLSTDTQYF.

The chain is built from TRBV9 and TRBJ1-3; no firm D call. The V end lost 0 bases, the J end lost 0 bases, and 10 bases lay between the germline ends. This CDR3 comprises 16 residues. CDR1 and CDR2 from the germline V gene are SGDLS and YYNGEE. The CDR3 sequence: CASSVVSQLSGNTIYF. CDR3 nucleotide sequence: TGTGCCAGCAGCGTAGTCTCACAGCTCTCTGGAAACACCATATATTTT.

The gene calls are TRBV28 and TRBJ2-7; 7 nucleotides match TRBD1. The germline gives CDR1 MDHEN, CDR2 SYDVKM. V lost 8 bases and J lost 3; bases outside the gene matches: 7. This CDR3 is 13 amino acids long. The CDR3 sequence: CASLDRANYEQYF. The CDR3 DNA is TGTGCCAGCCTTGACAGGGCAAACTACGAGCAGTACTTC.

The chain uses TRBV27 and TRBJ2-7; a weak D match, TRBD2 (5 bases). Germline V gene data show CDR1 as MNHEY and CDR2 as SMNVEV (reference sequence). The germline V and J ends were trimmed by 2 bases and 3 bases, with 14 bases remaining between them. The CDR3 totals 15 residues. CDR3 in amino acids: CASSLEGRRYYEQYF. The CDR3 region has the DNA TGTGCCAGCAGTTTAGAGGGCAGGAGATACTACGAGCAGTACTTC.

This rearrangement joins TRBV6-5 to TRBJ2-3; D is undetermined. The CDR3 spans 14 residues. V lost 3 bases and J 5 bases, leaving 12 bases between the germline ends. CDR1 MNHEY and CDR2 SVGAGI come from the germline V gene. The DNA for the CDR3 is TGTGCCAGCAGTTATACTGCCCTAGGAGATACGCAGTATTTT. Residues: CASSYTALGDTQYF.

This rearrangement joins TRBV2 to TRBJ1-1; 11 bases are a match to TRBD1. V was clipped by 5 bases and J by 4 bases; unmatched bases: 6. The CDR3 loop spans 15 amino acids. CDR1 and CDR2 (germline): SNHLY, FYNNEI. The CDR3 sequence: CASSPEGQGGTEAFF. In nucleotides, the CDR3 is TGTGCCAGCAGTCCCGAGGGACAGGGGGGCACTGAAGCTTTCTTT.

This chain joins TRBV9 and TRBJ2-5, with a tentative D call TRBD1 (6 bases). CDR1 is SGDLS, CDR2 YYNGEE, per germline. V shed 8 bases and J shed 3 bases, with 11 bases lying between them. The CDR3 is made up of 12 amino acids. The CDR3 coding sequence is TGTGCCAGACAGGGCTGTAAAGAGACCCAGTACTTC. This encodes CARQGCKETQYF.

The chain uses TRBV9 and TRBJ2-2, with 7 bases identical to TRBD2. The CDR3 loop spans 15 amino acids. Trimming at V came to 0 bases and at J to 4 bases, leaving 3 bases not matched to a gene. Germline assignment: CDR1 SGDLS and CDR2 YYNGEE. The CDR3 nucleotides read TGTGCCAGCAGCGTAGGATCGGGGGGCACCGGGGAGCTGTTTTTT. This encodes CASSVGSGGTGELFF. Full variable domain (outside the CDR3, taken from reference TRBV9 and TRBJ2-2): DSGVTQTPKHLITATGQRVTLRCSPRSGDLSVYWYQQSLDQGLQFLIQYYNGEERAKGNILERFSAQQFPDLHSELNLSSLELGDSALYFCASSVGSGGTGELFFGEGSRLTVL.

The rearrangement links TRBV25-1 to TRBJ2-7; a possible D gene is TRBD1 (7 bases). CDR3 length: 14 residues. CDR1 and CDR2 (germline): MGHDK, SYGVNS. Trimming cost V 4 bases and J 6 bases, with 16 bases left between them. The CDR3 protein is CASSGNRGGIEQYF. CDR3 in DNA: TGTGCCAGCAGTGGCAACAGGGGAGGAATCGAGCAGTACTTC.

V is TRBV6-5 and J is TRBJ2-1; possibly TRBD2 for D (5 bases). This CDR3 has 13 amino acids. The germline V gene has CDR1 MNHEY and CDR2 SVGAGI. Between the trimmed V and J ends, which lost 9 bases and 4 bases, there was a span of 13 bases. CDR3 DNA: TGTGCCAGGTCAGAGGGCGCGTACAATGAGCAGTTCTTC. Its protein product is CARSEGAYNEQFF.

This chain uses TRBV5-8 with TRBJ2-1; D might be TRBD2 (6 bases). The V gene lost 2 bases and the J gene lost 2 bases, with 11 bases spanning the gap. Germline lookup yields CDR1 SGHTS and CDR2 YDEGEE. The CDR3 loop spans 15 amino acids. The CDR3 nucleotides are TGTGCCAGCAGCTTTGACGGGGGACCCTACAATGAGCAGTTCTTC. Translation gives CASSFDGGPYNEQFF.

This chain connects TRBV4-1 to TRBJ2-7; D is possibly TRBD2 (5 bases). Germline V lookup: CDR1 MGHRA, CDR2 YSYEKL. The CDR3 spans 16 residues. The V gene lost 0 bases and the J gene lost 0 bases, with 12 bases spanning the gap. The CDR3 here is CASSQDGVRSSYEQYF. In nucleotides, the CDR3 is TGCGCCAGCAGCCAAGACGGGGTCAGGAGCTCCTACGAGCAGTACTTC.

This chain connects TRBV5-1 to TRBJ2-2; TRBD2 aligns across 7 bases. The CDR3 runs to 14 residues. V was clipped by 3 bases and J by 7 bases; unmatched bases: 6. Germline CDR1 SGHRS, CDR2 YFSETQ. CDR3 region: CASSSRLAVGELFF. The DNA of the CDR3 is TGCGCCAGCAGCTCTCGACTAGCTGTCGGGGAGCTGTTTTTT.

The chain employs TRBV12-3 or TRBV12-4 and TRBJ1-4, with 10 bases that match TRBD1. This CDR3 is built from 13 residues. V was clipped by 6 bases and J by 15 bases; unmatched bases: 10. The CDR3: CASSMGDRGSVFF. CDR3 coding DNA: TGTGCCAGCAGCATGGGGGACAGGGGCTCAGTGTTTTTT.

This chain links TRBV28 with TRBJ1-2; no clear D gene. The CDR3 sequence is 13 residues long. The germline V and J ends were trimmed by 3 bases and 9 bases, with 14 bases remaining between them. Looked up from germline, CDR1 is MDHEN and CDR2 is SYDVKM. The CDR3 here is CASSFGQPVSYTF. CDR3 DNA: TGTGCCAGCAGTTTTGGGCAGCCCGTGAGCTACACCTTC.

The chain joins TRBV28 to TRBJ1-2; D gene ambiguous. Trimming took off 6 bases at V and 3 bases at J, with 20 bases between the two ends. The CDR3 totals 16 residues. Germline-derived CDR1 and CDR2 are MDHEN and SYDVKM. The CDR3 DNA sequence: TGTGCCAGCAGCCCCCAGACGGCCGCGGGAGACTATGGCTACACCTTC. Its protein product is CASSPQTAAGDYGYTF.

The J gene is TRBJ2-1, the V gene TRBV28, with 9 bases lining up with TRBD2. The V and J ends lost 5 bases and 5 bases, in that order; junction bases with no gene match: 7. CDR3 length: 15 amino acids. Germline V gene sequence: CDR1 MDHEN, CDR2 SYDVKM. CDR3 sequence (DNA): TGTGCCAGCAGTCAAGGGACTAGCAGAAACAATGAGCAGTTCTTC. It translates to CASSQGTSRNNEQFF.

This chain links TRBV7-2 with TRBJ1-1; D remains unclear. Germline V gene lookup returns CDR1 SGHTA and CDR2 FQGNSA. The CDR3 extends over 13 amino acids. The ends were cut back, 4 bases at V and 3 bases at J, with 9 bases in the middle. CDR3 sequence reads: CASSSRSYTEAFF. CDR3 bases: TGTGCCAGCAGCTCACGGTCTTACACTGAAGCTTTCTTT.